The sequence of this T cell receptor beta chain was determined in a study of CD8+ T cells in alopecia areata. Study information: Treated patients were dosed with oral tofacitinib, taking 5 to 10 mg twice daily. Tofacitinib lasted 6 to 18 months, then 6 months off drug.

Treatment specified: oral pan-JAK inhibitor, 5-10 mg twice daily. From PBMCs, CD4+ and CD8+ T cells were sorted. The table lists this clone with a few counts. Its antigen is unknown. Study conclusions and caveats: Whether baseline CD8+ expansion is linked to response remains uncertain, given a single nonresponder.

The germline CDR1 and CDR2 sequences are SGHNT and YYREEE (reference sequence). This CDR3 is 18 amino acids long. Trimming left V 4 bases short and J 2 bases short, with 23 bases between. Reverse transcribed after extraction, RNA yielded cDNA as the sequencing template. TCRdb's copy holds only in-frame clones and misses some; the assay was immunoSEQ multiplex PCR. The data contain roughly 220,000 clones, roughly two fifths of them seen just once; the ten biggest clones take up roughly 0.45%. The source of this sequence is a human donor with alopecia areata. The sequencing here drew on CD4+ T cells sorted from blood, taken at approximately week 34, from a patient treated with tofacitinib. The chain recombines TRBV5-4 with TRBJ2-3; D may correspond to TRBD1 or TRBD2 (6 bases each). Here the CDR3 reads CASSPDSGAGRLTDTQYF. CDR3 DNA: TGTGCCAGCAGCCCCGACTCAGGGGCGGGGAGACTCACAGATACGCAGTATTTT.